This entry concerns a single T cell receptor beta chain. This sample stems from a study of PD-1 blockade in mismatch repair-deficient tumors. In the study overall: Enrolled about 2013-2016, patients had progressing, pretreated mismatch repair-deficient cancers of 11 to 13 types.

Per the germline V gene, CDR1 is SEHNR and CDR2 is FQNEAQ (reference sequence). V was pared by 2 bases and J by 4 bases, with 8 bases between. This CDR3 is 13 amino acids long. TCRs were sequenced from a few patients responding to pembrolizumab. The method was immunoSEQ multiplex PCR; TCRdb's version includes in-frame clones alone and lacks a portion of them. This table has 120,000 or so clones, about 88% appearing once. This sequence originates from an adult with mismatch repair-deficient cancer. Sequencing was performed on peripheral blood, taken 72 weeks after starting pembrolizumab. J is TRBJ1-1 and V is TRBV7-9; tentative D call: TRBD1 (6 bases). CDR3 DNA: TGTGCCAGCAGCTTAACAGGGAGCACTGAAGCTTTCTTT. Its translation is CASSLTGSTEAFF.